One sample yielded the 23 T cell receptor beta chains listed below, sequenced in a study of CD8+CD57+ T cells in acquired aplastic anemia. For CDR3 and TCR beta VDJ profiling, genomic DNA was the template used. A single record per CDR3 protein comes from TCRdb applying MiXCR to the reads. Of about 210,000 distinct CDR3 sequences in the sample, approximately 35% were seen once. Sequencing used sorted CD4+, CD8+, or CD8+CD57+ T cells (not recorded which) from PBMCs. These receptors all come from a human donor in good health, serving as a control.

On this clonotype: Being one base from a much bigger clone, this may be a read error. J is TRBJ1-1 and V is TRBV19; tentatively, D is TRBD1 (5 bases). Germline loops: CDR1 LNHDA, CDR2 SQIVND (reference sequence). The CDR3 has 13 residues. DNA of the CDR3: TGTGCCAGTAGACGGGGGTGGAACGCTGAAGCTTTCTTT. Translated: CASRRGWNAEAFF.

V is TRBV12-3 or TRBV12-4 and J is TRBJ1-2, with TRBD1 matching over 9 bases. The CDR3 consists of 14 residues. V gave up 4 bases and J gave up 7 bases; unmatched junction bases: 7. The CDR3 DNA follows: TGTGCCAGCAGTTACCGGGACAGGGCGATTGGCTACACCTTC. This encodes CASSYRDRAIGYTF.

CDR3 amino acids: CASSLSGRDRGWNEQYF. The CDR3 DNA reads TGTGCCAGCAGTTTATCGGGTCGGGACAGGGGGTGGAACGAGCAGTACTTC. The V and J genes are TRBV27 and TRBJ2-7; 11 nucleotides align to TRBD1. CDR1 and CDR2 (germline): MNHEY, SMNVEV (reference sequence). CDR3 size: 17 residues. Trimming took 0 bases from V and 5 from J; bases not matched to a gene: 9.

This clonotype was picked up a small number of times. A read error may be the cause here, since a much bigger clone is one base away. This CDR3 reads CSALGTNRGQYF. As DNA, the CDR3 is TGCAGCGCCCTCGGGACCAATCGCGGGCAGTACTTC. This chain links TRBV29-1 with TRBJ2-7; the D call may be TRBD1 or TRBD2 (5 bases each). Germline V gene data show CDR1 as SQVTM and CDR2 as ANQGSEA. This CDR3 contains 12 residues. The V end lost 7 bases, the J end lost 9 bases, and 19 bases lay between the germline ends.

The sample holds many counts of this clonotype. This chain links TRBV2 with TRBJ2-1; 7 bases line up with TRBD1. J was trimmed by 12 bases and V by 5 bases; bases with no gene match: 16. CDR1 is SNHLY, CDR2 FYNNEI, per germline. The CDR3 is made up of 15 amino acids. CDR3 nucleotide sequence: TGTGCCAGCAGTCCCGACAGGGTCCTGCCGGTTGGGCAGTTCTTC. Residues: CASSPDRVLPVGQFF.

The chain carries TRBV9 and TRBJ2-3; a weak D match, TRBD2 (6 bases). Trimming took off 4 bases at V and 2 bases at J, with 20 bases between the two ends. Germline V gives CDR1 SGDLS, CDR2 YYNGEE. The CDR3 covers 17 residues. The CDR3 protein is CASSSSVGGIPTDTQYF. The CDR3 DNA sequence: TGTGCCAGCAGCTCCAGCGTTGGAGGGATTCCCACAGATACGCAGTATTTT.

This clonotype has more than one count but fewer than ten. The chain has TRBV6-2 or TRBV6-3 and TRBJ1-2; D is undetermined. CDR1 MNHEY and CDR2 SVGEGT come from the germline V gene. V was trimmed by 6 bases and J by 4 bases, leaving 12 bases between them. This CDR3 contains 13 residues. The CDR3 sequence: CASRGAVSYGYTF. The CDR3 nucleotides are TGTGCCAGCAGAGGTGCAGTCTCCTATGGCTACACCTTC.

There are many counts of this clonotype. The CDR3 coding sequence is TGTGCCACCAGTGATTTTAACCCGGGCTCCTACAATGAGCAGTTCTTC. Its protein product is CATSDFNPGSYNEQFF. The chain links TRBV24-1 to TRBJ2-1; no clear D. CDR1 and CDR2 (germline): KGHDR, SFDVKD. V was pared by 1 base and J by 0 bases, with 9 bases between. The CDR3 spans 16 residues.

The chain carries TRBV30 and TRBJ1-2; no firm D call. V shed 4 bases and J shed 8 bases, with 23 bases lying between them. The CDR3 extends over 15 amino acids. Germline-derived CDR1 and CDR2 are GTSNPN and SVGIG (reference sequence). The CDR3 nucleotides are TGTGCCTGGACCAGACCCGCGCCCCACGAGAAAGGCTACACCTTC. As protein: CAWTRPAPHEKGYTF.

The CDR3 protein is CASSPNLQIAGNTIYF. CDR3 nucleotides: TGTGCCAGCTCACCCAACCTACAGATTGCTGGAAACACCATATATTTT. The chain uses TRBV25-1 and TRBJ1-3; D is unclear. The CDR3 length is 16 residues. Germline lookup yields CDR1 MGHDK and CDR2 SYGVNS. V dropped 8 bases and J dropped 2 bases, with 19 bases sitting between them.

This clonotype turned up a few times. The V gene is TRBV20-1, the J gene TRBJ2-2; D uncertain. The germline CDR1 and CDR2 sequences are DFQATT and SNEGSKA (reference sequence). Trimming pared 2 bases from V and 3 bases from J, leaving 7 bases between. The CDR3 runs to 13 residues. CDR3: CSARRPDTGELFF. The CDR3 DNA sequence: TGCAGTGCTAGACGGCCCGACACCGGGGAGCTGTTTTTT.

The chain carries TRBV5-1 and TRBJ2-7; 7 nucleotides match TRBD1. This CDR3 comprises 14 residues. The germline CDR1 and CDR2 sequences are SGHRS and YFSETQ. The trim removed 3 bases at V and 2 bases at J, leaving 5 bases unmatched. The CDR3 loop is CASSSGQVPYEQYF. The CDR3, as DNA: TGCGCCAGCAGCTCCGGACAGGTTCCCTACGAGCAGTACTTC. Together with reference TRBV5-1 and TRBJ2-7, the CDR3 gives the full variable domain: KAGVTQTPRYLIKTRGQQVTLSCSPISGHRSVSWYQQTPGQGLQFLFEYFSETQRNKGNFPGRFSGRQFSNSRSEMNVSTLELGDSALYLCASSSGQVPYEQYFGPGTRLTVT.

The rearrangement joins TRBV20-1 to TRBJ1-6, with TRBD1 as a possible D gene (5 bases). CDR1 is DFQATT and CDR2 is SNEGSKA in the germline V gene (reference sequence). This CDR3 has 20 amino acids. Trimming pared 1 base from V and 7 bases from J, leaving 29 bases between. The CDR3 region is CSARGDRNSGHHLYNSPLHF. In DNA form, the CDR3 reads TGCAGTGCTAGAGGGGACCGAAACTCGGGCCATCATCTCTACAATTCACCCCTCCACTTT.

This clonotype has ten or more counts. The chain uses TRBV20-1 and TRBJ2-7; 7 bases are shared with TRBD1. The junction had 12 bases not matched to a gene; V was cut back by 4 bases and J by 6 bases. The CDR3 loop spans 14 amino acids. Germline V gives CDR1 DFQATT, CDR2 SNEGSKA (reference sequence). CDR3: CSATYRGQQFEQYF. CDR3 coding DNA: TGCAGTGCTACTTACAGGGGACAACAGTTCGAGCAGTACTTC.

This chain joins TRBV10-2 and TRBJ2-7; D unresolved. Germline V gene sequence: CDR1 WSHSY, CDR2 SAAADI. The CDR3 has 13 amino acids. The V gene lost 0 bases and the J gene lost 7 bases, with 10 bases spanning the gap. The CDR3 protein is CASSESTDWEQYF. The CDR3 coding sequence is TGCGCCAGCAGTGAGTCAACTGACTGGGAGCAGTACTTC.

The table lists this clonotype with a few counts. This may stem from a read error, because a much larger clone lies one nucleotide away. The chain recombines TRBV10-1 with TRBJ2-1; 7 bases align to TRBD2. Germline loops: CDR1 WNHNN, CDR2 SYGVQD (reference sequence). The CDR3 runs to 14 residues. The CDR3 loop reads CAGSGPGLYNEQFF. The CDR3, as DNA: TGCGCCGGCAGTGGACCGGGACTATACAATGAGCAGTTCTTC.

The V gene is TRBV27, the J gene TRBJ1-1; perhaps TRBD1 as D (5 bases). The germline V gene encodes CDR1 MNHEY and CDR2 SMNVEV (reference sequence). Trimming left V 4 bases short and J 1 base short, with 16 bases between. The CDR3 contains 16 residues. The CDR3 protein is CASSSPRGKGNTEAFF. The DNA for the CDR3 is TGTGCCAGCAGTTCCCCGAGGGGTAAAGGGAACACTGAAGCTTTCTTT.

This clonotype showed up many times. J is TRBJ1-2 and V is TRBV7-2; weak D call: TRBD1 (6 bases). Trimming took 2 bases from V and 0 from J, leaving 10 bases between them. The CDR3 extends over 15 amino acids. Looked up from germline, CDR1 is SGHTA and CDR2 is FQGNSA. CDR3 sequence: CASSLRDTSNYGYTF. DNA for the CDR3: TGTGCCAGCAGCTTAAGGGACACGTCTAACTATGGCTACACCTTC. The full variable domain, its missing parts supplied by reference TRBV7-2 and TRBJ1-2, is GAGVSQSPSNKVTEKGKDVELRCDPISGHTALYWYRQSLGQGLEFLIYFQGNSAPDKSGLPSDRFSAERTGGSVSTLTIQRTQQEDSAVYLCASSLRDTSNYGYTFGSGTRLTVV.

This clonotype has at least ten counts. The chain is built from TRBV19 and TRBJ2-7, with 7 bases identical to TRBD1. Trimming at V came to 5 bases and at J to 6 bases, leaving 10 bases not matched to a gene. Germline V gene data show CDR1 as LNHDA and CDR2 as SQIVND (reference sequence). The CDR3 has 14 residues. CDR3 region: CASSHGQEWAEQYF. DNA for the CDR3: TGTGCCAGTAGTCACGGACAGGAATGGGCCGAGCAGTACTTC.

This clonotype occurred a few times. V and J are TRBV12-3 or TRBV12-4 and TRBJ2-1; 9 bases are shared with TRBD2. Unmatched junction bases numbered 7, after V lost 3 bases and J lost 7 bases. The CDR3 contains 15 residues. The CDR3, as DNA: TGTGCCAGCAGTTTCTTCGCGGGGGGGCATAATGAGCAGTTCTTC. It encodes CASSFFAGGHNEQFF.

In its sample, this clonotype was seen many times. V and J are TRBV20-1 and TRBJ2-1, with D perhaps TRBD1 (5 bases). This CDR3 contains 16 residues. V lost 0 bases to trimming and J lost 3 bases, with 15 bases between them. Germline V gene sequence: CDR1 DFQATT, CDR2 SNEGSKA (reference sequence). The DNA of the CDR3 is TGCAGTGCTAGAGATAGGGGCGGACACCGCTACAATGAGCAGTTCTTC. It codes for CSARDRGGHRYNEQFF.

The chain joins TRBV6-1 to TRBJ2-3; D possibly corresponds to TRBD2 (6 bases). The CDR3 runs 16 residues. In germline, CDR1 is MNHNS, CDR2 SASEGT. Trimming took 6 bases from V and 2 from J, leaving 18 bases between them. The CDR3 region has the DNA TGTGCCAGCAGAAACGGGGAGGTGGGGTTCACAGATACGCAGTATTTT. It encodes CASRNGEVGFTDTQYF.

In this sample, this clonotype turned up many times. The J gene is TRBJ1-1, the V gene TRBV5-1; possible D gene TRBD1, 5 bases. The CDR3 is made up of 13 amino acids. The germline gives CDR1 SGHRS, CDR2 YFSETQ. Between the trimmed V and J ends, which lost 1 base and 3 bases, there was a span of 7 bases. As DNA, the CDR3 is TGCGCCAGCAGCTTGTACAGGCACACTGAAGCTTTCTTT. Protein product: CASSLYRHTEAFF.